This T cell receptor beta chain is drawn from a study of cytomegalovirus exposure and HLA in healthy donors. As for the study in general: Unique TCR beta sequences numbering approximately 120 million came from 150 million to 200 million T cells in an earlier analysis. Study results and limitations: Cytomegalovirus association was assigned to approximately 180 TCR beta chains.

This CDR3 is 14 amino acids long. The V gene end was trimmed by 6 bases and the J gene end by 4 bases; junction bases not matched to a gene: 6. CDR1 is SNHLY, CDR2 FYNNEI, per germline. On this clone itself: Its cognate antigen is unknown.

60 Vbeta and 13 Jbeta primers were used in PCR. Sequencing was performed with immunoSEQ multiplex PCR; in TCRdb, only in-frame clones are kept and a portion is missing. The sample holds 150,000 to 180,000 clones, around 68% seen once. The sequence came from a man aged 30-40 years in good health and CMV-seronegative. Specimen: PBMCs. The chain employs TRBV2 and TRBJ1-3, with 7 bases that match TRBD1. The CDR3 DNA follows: TGTGCCAGCAGGAGACAGGGTGGCGGAAACACCATATATTTT. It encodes CASRRQGGGNTIYF.